Detailed here is one TCR beta chain. Its antigen is not known. Assay used: immunoSEQ multiplex PCR; TCRdb lists only in-frame clones, some missing. Of under 95,000 clones listed, about 89% are singletons. These data belong to a study of T cell responses to AZD1222 COVID-19 vaccine. Points from the study as a whole: With dominance at 160-218 and 743-854, vaccine-associated CD4 TCRs spanned spike. Only a handful of AZD1222 recipients, several in all, had baseline seropositivity.

The receptor comes from an adult in good health. Sequenced material: peripheral blood, taken on day 0 of AZD1222 vaccination.

This CDR3 is CASSLSPSGAHEQYF. The CDR3 DNA reads TGTGCCAGCAGTTTATCTCCTAGCGGGGCCCACGAGCAGTACTTC. This chain joins TRBV27 and TRBJ2-7; the match to TRBD2 covers 9 bases. There are 15 residues in the CDR3. From germline, CDR1 is MNHEY and CDR2 SMNVEV (reference sequence). Trimming at V came to 0 bases and at J to 5 bases, leaving 5 bases not matched to a gene.